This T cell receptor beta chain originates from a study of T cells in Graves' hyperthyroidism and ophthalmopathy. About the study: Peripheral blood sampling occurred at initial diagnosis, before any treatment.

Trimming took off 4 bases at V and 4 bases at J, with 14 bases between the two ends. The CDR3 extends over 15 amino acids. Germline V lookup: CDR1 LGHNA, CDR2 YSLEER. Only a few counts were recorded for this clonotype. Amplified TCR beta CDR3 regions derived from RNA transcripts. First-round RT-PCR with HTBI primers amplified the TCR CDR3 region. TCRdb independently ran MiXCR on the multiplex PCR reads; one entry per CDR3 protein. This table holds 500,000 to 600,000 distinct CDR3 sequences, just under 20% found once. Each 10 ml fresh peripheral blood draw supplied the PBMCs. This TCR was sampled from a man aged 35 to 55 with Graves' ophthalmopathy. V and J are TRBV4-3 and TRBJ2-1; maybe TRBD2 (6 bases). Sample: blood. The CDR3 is CASSRGTAKYNEQFF. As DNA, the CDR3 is TGCGCCAGCAGCCGCGGGACCGCTAAGTACAATGAGCAGTTCTTC.